This entry features one T cell receptor beta chain sequence. The antigen remains unidentified. This sample was included in a study of shared clonotypes between healthy human individuals. Generated by immunoSEQ multiplex PCR, the TCRdb table keeps only in-frame clones and is missing some. Here the sample spans nearly 2 million clones, over 85% being singletons. The CDR3 length is 14 residues. Germline CDR1 is MGHRA and CDR2 is YSYEKL. V lost 8 bases and J lost 1; bases outside the gene matches: 6. The naive CD8 population came from CD45RO-negative cells selected for CCR7, without terminally differentiated effector memory CD45RA+ cells. Study observations and caveats: Donors were few, which limited the genetic and exposure-history diversity represented. Tissue TCR repertoires likely differ from these blood-only repertoires.

The specimen sequenced was naive CD8+ T cells sorted from blood. The chain carries TRBV4-1 and TRBJ1-1; 8 bases map to TRBD1. The TCR sequence derives from a man aged 18-30 years in good health. CDR3 bases: TGCGCCAGCCGACCAGGACAGGGGAACACTGAAGCTTTCTTT. Its translation is CASRPGQGNTEAFF.